This T cell receptor (beta chain) was recovered during a study of vaccination effects on CD4 cells after COVID-19 (dated by TCRdb to 2021 to 2024). Study-wide context: Each participant got two doses of an mRNA SARS-CoV-2 vaccine, either BNT162b2 or mRNA-1273. Pre-vaccine samples were collected from a couple of convalescent patients 16 days and one week before the first dose, corresponding to 142 and 148 days after COVID-19 diagnosis. In both COVID-19 convalescent patients and infection-naive vaccine recipients, the study compared SARS-CoV-2 spike-specific CD4+ TCR repertoires from before mRNA vaccination with those from after it. A total of some eleven COVID-19 convalescent patients and a handful of SARS-CoV-2-naive healthy vaccine recipients were included in the full study. Cultures from other donors in the study were sequenced with the Oncomine TCR Beta short-read assay on an Illumina iSeq 100.

The ViraFEST assay stimulated PBMC with viral peptide pools and then used TCR sequencing to identify antigen-specific CD4+ T cell clonotypes by expansion. After around 10 days of culture, CD4+ T cells were isolated with the EasySep CD4+ T cell isolation kit. PCR-confirmed SARS-CoV-2 infection had occurred in convalescent patients between March and December 2020, before the Alpha, Beta and Delta variants emerged in the United States. About 2 million PBMC per well were cultured in IMDM with about 4.8% human AB serum, roughly 11 IU/ml IL-2 and gentamicin, plus 10 ug/ml peptides. On days 3 and 7, half of the culture medium was replaced with fresh IL-2-containing medium. Each peptide stimulation condition was cultured in triplicate wells unless otherwise noted. Using Ficoll-Paque Plus gradient centrifugation, PBMC were separated from whole blood and then either used fresh or cryopreserved at -140C. Genomic DNA was extracted from cultured CD4+ T cells with the QIAamp micro DNA kit.

Including cysteine and phenylalanine, the CDR3 has 14 amino acids. Only CDR3 DNA remains: 42 bases, in frame from the first base. From a lookup of the germline V gene, CDR1 and CDR2 are KGHSH and LQKENI. V was cut back by 2 bases and J by 3 bases, leaving a gap of 10 bases between them. Note on this clone: There is no known antigen for this receptor. Within one base of it there is no much larger clone, and no base qualities were kept.

The method behind the library was the immunoSEQ multiplex PCR assay. DNA from the cultured, isolated CD4+ T cells was subjected to TCR beta CDR3 sequencing. Per the source publication's procedure: Non-productive TCR sequences were removed, reads were trimmed to the CDR3 region, and CDR3s of at least 7 amino acids were retained. Antigen-specific clonotypes were identified with the MANAFEST web app by comparing expansion in peptide wells against reference cultures. To be called positive, a clone needed expansion at FDR<0.05 compared with the reference and with all other wells, an odds ratio greater than 5, and a frequency greater than 0.1% in two replicate wells. Cross-reactive clonotypes were defined as significantly expanded in SARS-CoV-2 spike wells and in at least one common cold coronavirus spike condition. Using the stringdist R package, CDR3 similarity was measured by Levenshtein distance, and unrooted trees were constructed with ape in R 3.6.1. The table comes from immuneACCESS by way of TCRdb, which keeps in-frame sequences with V and J called. Part of the clones is missing from these tables; in studies checked, under half for an unresolved V gene and the rest for unknown reasons. V and J calls and clone size follow that table, whereas D and trimming were derived from the DNA. The sample table shows approximately 38,000 clones, and approximately 73% are seen once. The top ten clones comprise 25% to 35% of the sample.

Overall study outcomes, separate from this receptor: At late post-vaccination timepoints, both infection-induced and vaccine-induced clones showed marked clonal contraction, consistent with waning T cell responses. The study was limited by a small number of convalescent patients, and early post-infection timepoints were lacking. Among convalescent patients, the spike-reactive repertoire after vaccination was made up mainly of new vaccine-induced clones that were largely distinct from the clones induced by infection.

This chain joins TRBV18 to TRBJ1-1, with TRBD1 perhaps the D gene, on 5 matching bases. This TCR was recovered from a human donor who had a prior SARS-CoV-2 infection. The material was CD4+ T cells from PBMCs cultured with a peptide pool, obtained before COVID-19 vaccination. The DNA is as follows: TGTGCCAGCTCACCAGGGGGGGGGTACACTGAAGCTTTCTTT. It is translated as CASSPGGGYTEAFF.